This T cell receptor beta chain came from a study of CD8+ T cells in alopecia areata. The wider study: Twice daily, treated patients received 5 to 10 mg of oral tofacitinib.

Noted treatment: oral pan-JAK inhibitor, 5-10 mg twice daily. Note on this clone: The antigen is undetermined.

Study-wide results and caveats: Alphabeta T cells residing in normal skin are also sequenced in scalp samples.

The CDR3 covers 11 residues. Germline lookup yields CDR1 SGHDN and CDR2 FVKESK. The V end lost 2 bases, the J end lost 6 bases, and 5 bases lay between the germline ends. TCR sequencing used cDNA made by reverse transcription of extracted RNA. The repertoire was sequenced with immunoSEQ multiplex PCR; TCRdb's copy has only in-frame clones and lacks some. This sample has about 220,000 clones, with under 75% found just once. The chain links TRBV14 to TRBJ2-7; D ambiguous. The sequenced sample was CD4+ T cells sorted from blood, obtained at week 4, from a patient treated with tofacitinib. The sequence came from a human donor with alopecia areata. In DNA form, the CDR3 reads TGTGCCAGCAGCCAATTCAGCGAGCAGTACTTC. Translated, it gives CASSQFSEQYF.